A selection of T cell receptor beta chains follows, all from one sample in a study of CD8+ T cells in alopecia areata. Only in-frame clones appear in the TCRdb table, and some are missing; sequencing was by immunoSEQ multiplex PCR. Altogether 210,000 or so clones are present, around 65% being singletons, with the ten largest covering around 1.2%. Sequenced material: CD4+ T cells sorted from blood, taken between weeks 44 and 45, from a patient treated with tofacitinib. These receptors all stem from a human donor with alopecia areata. The conserved cysteine and the conserved F or W are not part of the CDR3 here.

j_call v_call cdr3_aa
TRBJ2-7 TRBV5-4 ASSLPGQGFYEQY
TRBJ1-5 TRBV5-6 ASSLAGGGNQPQH
TRBJ2-2 TRBV5-6 ASSGKKRDRATGELF
TRBJ1-1 TRBV2 ASSPRTGLNTEAF
TRBJ1-2 TRBV4-3 ASSQEGGAYGYT
TRBJ2-3 TRBV19 ASNPRSTDTQY
TRBJ1-2 TRBV4-1 ASSQAKDRVNYGYT
TRBJ2-7 TRBV4-3 ASSQDRGQSYEQY
TRBJ1-5 TRBV2 ASSLGLGQPQH
TRBJ1-1 TRBV7-9 ASSLFQGMYTEAF
TRBJ1-2 TRBV6-5 ASSPSSALYPYT
TRBJ2-2 TRBV5-1 ASSLVRTGVAGELF
TRBJ2-7 TRBV29-1 SGGRGPDEQY
TRBJ2-2 TRBV6-6 ASSYAKTSNTGELF
TRBJ2-5 TRBV27 ASSLGQNQETQY
TRBJ2-3 TRBV2 ASSGEGLSVLDTQY
TRBJ1-5 TRBV27 ASSLIGAGLNQPQH